These 24 T cell receptor beta chains came from one sample sequenced in a study of tissue T cells after allogeneic stem cell transplantation. Time point of the sample: mouse harvest day 7 after allogeneic transplant. Each mouse received 10^7 T-cell-depleted marrow cells plus 10^6 splenic CD5+ T cells by tail vein. The method was immunoSEQ multiplex PCR; TCRdb's version includes in-frame clones alone and lacks a portion of them. The repertoire has around 6,700 clones, approximately 46% of them found once; the top ten carry 5.5% to 8%. Source material: gut tissue. These receptors originate from a female BALB/c mouse given C57BL/6 T cells with graft-versus-host disease after an allogeneic hematopoietic cell transplant.

This clone occurred a few times. The listed genes are named as in mouse. The read terminates 1 residue ahead of where the CDR3 ends, so the germline J gene completes it. This chain uses TRBV19 with TRBJ2-1; 10 bases fit TRBD2. From germline, CDR1 is FNHDT and CDR2 SITEND (reference sequence). The CDR3 sequence is 16 residues long. V shed 4 bases, J shed 1 base, and the junction held 5 bases outside the gene matches. The CDR3 sequence is CASSSGTGANYAEQFF. The sequenced CDR3 bases are TGTGCCAGCAGTTCCGGGACTGGGGCCAACTATGCTGAGCAGTTC.

To note about this clone: These gene names are mouse names. The read ends 1 residue before the CDR3 terminus; that terminus is restored from the germline J gene. V gene TRBV13-3 combines with J gene TRBJ2-5; D remains unclear. Germline V gene lookup returns CDR1 NNHDY and CDR2 SYVADS. The CDR3 runs to 13 residues. The V end was cut by 1 base, the J end by 4 bases, with 7 bases between. The CDR3 loop reads CASSDYGKDTQYF. The sequenced part of the CDR3 DNA is TGTGCCAGCAGTGATTATGGGAAAGACACCCAGTAC.

This clone was counted once. Genes and germline are mouse. The sequenced CDR3 bases are TGTGCCAGCAGCCGACAGGGGGCAAGATCCGACTACACC. Translating it yields CASSRQGARSDYT. The entire CDR3 sequence reads CASSRQGARSDYTF. This sequence joins TRBV3 and TRBJ1-2, with 10 bases matching TRBD1. The read ends 1 residue before the CDR3 terminus; that terminus is restored from the germline J gene. V was clipped by 5 bases and J by 5 bases; unmatched bases: 5. Germline assignment: CDR1 SNHLY and CDR2 FYNGKV (reference sequence). There are 14 residues in the CDR3.

In regard to this clone: The listed genes are named as in mouse. The read stops 1 residue short of the end of the CDR3; the missing end is completed from the germline J gene. The gene calls are TRBV3 and TRBJ2-4; D is undetermined. V lost 6 bases, J lost 3 bases, and 7 bases lay in between. The germline V gene has CDR1 SNHLY and CDR2 FYNGKV (reference sequence). There are 12 residues in the CDR3. The sequenced part of the CDR3 DNA is TGTGCCAGCAGACCGGGACAAAACACCTTGTAC. Encoded protein: CASRPGQNTLY. The full CDR3 protein is CASRPGQNTLYF. The full variable domain, rest sourced from reference TRBV3 and TRBJ2-4, is GPKVLQIPSHQIIDMGQMVTLNCDPVSNHLYFYWYKQILGQQMEFLVNFYNGKVMEKSKLFKDQFSVERPDGSYFTLKIQPTALEDSAVYFCASRPGQNTLYFGAGTRLSVL.

For this clone: All gene names here are mouse names. The read terminates 1 residue ahead of where the CDR3 ends, so the germline J gene completes it. This sequence joins TRBV26 and TRBJ2-1, with D tentatively TRBD1 (5 bases). CDR1 KGHPV and CDR2 FQNQEV come from the germline V gene (reference sequence). The CDR3 spans 15 residues. Deletions cut 0 bases from V and 7 bases from J, with 13 bases between. CDR3 residues: CASSLSGWEGAEQFF. The CDR3 bases that were read are TGTGCCAGCAGTCTGTCGGGATGGGAGGGGGCTGAGCAGTTC.

For this clone: Mouse gene names apply. Read sequence stops 1 residue before the CDR3 end, and the germline J gene provides the missing end. The chain links TRBV16 to TRBJ1-4, with a possible D match to TRBD1 (6 bases). The length of the CDR3 is 14 residues. With 0 bases removed from V and 5 bases from J, the gap between germline ends came to 7 bases. The germline V gene encodes CDR1 SGHSA and CDR2 FRNQAP. The CDR3 is CASSLEQGNERLFF. CDR3 DNA (partial): TGTGCAAGCAGCTTAGAGCAGGGGAACGAAAGATTATTT. Supplemented by reference TRBV16 and TRBJ1-4, the full variable domain reads NAGVIQTPRHKVTGKGQEATLWCEPISGHSAVFWYRQTIVQGLEFLTYFRNQAPIDDSGMPKERFSAQMPNQSHSTLKIQSTQPQDSAVYLCASSLEQGNERLFFGHGTKLSVL.

On this clone: All gene names here are mouse names. The CDR3 DNA, read in part, is TGTGCCAGCAGTATATTGCAGGGGCGAAACACAGAAGTCTTC. Translation: CASSILQGRNTEVF. The whole CDR3 protein is CASSILQGRNTEVFF. The V gene is TRBV19, the J gene TRBJ1-1; D may be TRBD1 (6 bases). The read is 1 residue too short to cover the CDR3 end, so that end is filled in from the germline J gene. The germline CDR1 and CDR2 sequences are FNHDT and SITEND (reference sequence). This CDR3 spans 15 amino acids. The V end lost 1 base, the J end lost 1 base, and 11 bases lay between the germline ends.

Note on this clone: Gene and germline names: mouse. The sequenced fragment ends 1 residue before the CDR3 boundary, so the rest is inferred from the germline J gene. V gene TRBV4 combines with J gene TRBJ2-1, with 10 positions matching TRBD1. V lost 6 bases and J lost 7; bases outside the gene matches: 6. The CDR3 has 14 amino acids. Germline CDR1 LGHDT, CDR2 YNNKQL (reference sequence). CDR3 protein: CASRKGDRGAEQFF. Incomplete CDR3 DNA: TGTGCCAGCAGGAAGGGGGACAGGGGAGCTGAGCAGTTC.

This clone was counted between two and nine times. Mouse names are used for the genes. Coverage ceases 1 residue before the CDR3 finishes, and the germline J gene fills in the end. The rearrangement links TRBV19 to TRBJ2-3; 9 nucleotides agree with TRBD2. The J segment lost 1 base and the V segment lost 5 bases, leaving 2 bases of the junction unmatched. The CDR3 is 14 residues long. Looked up from germline, CDR1 is FNHDT and CDR2 is SITEND (reference sequence). CDR3 DNA, as far as it was read: TGTGCCAGCAGCCGACTGGGGGGTGCAGAAACGCTGTAT. Its protein product is CASSRLGGAETLY. The full CDR3 reads CASSRLGGAETLYF.

This clone qualifies as medium-sized. The gene names here belong to mouse. The DNA ends 1 residue before the CDR3 does, and the rest of the CDR3 is filled in from the germline J gene. The genes are TRBV26 and TRBJ1-3; tentative D call: TRBD1 (5 bases). The V end lost 0 bases, the J end lost 0 bases, and 6 bases lay between the germline ends. The CDR3 contains 15 residues. CDR1 and CDR2 from the germline V gene are KGHPV and FQNQEV (reference sequence). This CDR3 reads CASSLSRGSGNTLYF. The DNA read from the CDR3 is TGTGCCAGCAGTCTGTCGAGGGGTTCTGGAAATACGCTCTAT.

This clone was recorded a few times. All gene names here are mouse names. The read ends 1 residue shy of where the CDR3 ends; the end is completed using the germline J gene. This rearrangement joins TRBV12-1 to TRBJ1-4, with 7 bases fitting TRBD1. The CDR3 is 15 amino acids. V gave up 0 bases and J gave up 4 bases; unmatched junction bases: 4. Germline assignment: CDR1 SGHSN and CDR2 HYEKVE. Incomplete CDR3 DNA: TGTGCCAGCTCTCTCCCGGGACAGAACAACGAAAGATTATTT. Its protein is CASSLPGQNNERLF. The whole CDR3 reads CASSLPGQNNERLFF. The full variable domain, rest sourced from reference TRBV12-1 and TRBJ1-4, is DSGVVQSPRHIIKEKGGRSVLTCIPISGHSNVVWYQQTLGKELKFLIQHYEKVERDKGFLPSRFSVQQFDDYHSEMNMSALELEDSAMYFCASSLPGQNNERLFFGHGTKLSVL.

This clone was recorded a few times. Gene labels here are mouse ones. The read stops 1 residue short of the end of the CDR3; the missing end is completed from the germline J gene. The V and J genes are TRBV13-1 and TRBJ1-4; 11 nucleotides line up with TRBD1. Looked up from germline, CDR1 is NSHNY and CDR2 is SYGAGN. The CDR3 is 13 amino acids. V lost 7 bases, J lost 6 bases, and 2 bases stayed unmatched. The part of the CDR3 DNA that was read is TGTGCCAGCGGGACAGGGGGGGACGAAAGATTATTT. As protein: CASGTGGDERLF. The full CDR3 sequence reads CASGTGGDERLFF.

Remarks on this clone: All gene names here are mouse names. The CDR3 end is not reached by the read, which stops 1 residue before it; the germline J gene fills it in. Other DNA sequences from this sample encode an identical CDR3 as well. The chain carries TRBV26 and TRBJ1-1; D gene unclear. The CDR3 consists of 13 residues. The V gene lost 6 bases and the J gene lost 0 bases, with 8 bases spanning the gap. Germline CDR1 reads KGHPV; CDR2 reads FQNQEV (reference sequence). This CDR3 is CASSRNANTEVFF. The covered CDR3 bases are TGTGCCAGCAGCCGCAATGCAAACACAGAAGTCTTC. Looking up the rest from reference TRBV26 and TRBJ1-1 gives the full variable domain: NSKVIQTPRYLVKGQGQKAKMRCIPEKGHPVVFWYQQNKNNEFKFLINFQNQEVLQQIDMTEKRFSAECPSNSPCSLEIQSSEAGDSALYLCASSRNANTEVFFGKGTRLTVV.

This clone was counted between two and nine times. The listed genes are named as in mouse. The CDR3 goes on 1 residue after the read ends, and that part is filled in from the germline J gene. The V gene is TRBV16, the J gene TRBJ2-5, with 8 bases fitting TRBD2. The CDR3 has 15 amino acids. Per the germline V gene, CDR1 is SGHSA and CDR2 is FRNQAP. The trim removed 2 bases at V and 6 bases at J, leaving 7 bases unmatched. The CDR3 protein is CASSLYLGGGDTQYF. The part of the CDR3 DNA that was read is TGTGCAAGCAGCTTATACCTGGGGGGAGGGGACACCCAGTAC.

As to this clone: Gene names and germline refer to mouse. The sequence runs out 1 residue before the end of the CDR3; the remainder is reconstructed from the germline J gene. The chain uses TRBV20 and TRBJ2-4; the D call may be TRBD1 or TRBD2 (5 bases each). This CDR3 spans 15 amino acids. V lost 0 bases, J lost 0 bases, and 10 bases lay in between. Germline lookup yields CDR1 GFQATS and CDR2 STVNSAI. This chain's CDR3 is CGARENGASQNTLYF. CDR3 bases read: TGTGGTGCTAGGGAGAACGGGGCGAGTCAAAACACCTTGTAC.

Points on this clone: Each gene name is a mouse one. The read finishes 1 residue shy of the CDR3 end, and the germline J gene is used to complete it. The gene calls are TRBV1 and TRBJ2-4; the D gene could be TRBD1 or TRBD2 (5 bases each). CDR1 is NSQYPW, CDR2 LRSPGD, per germline (reference sequence). V gave up 3 bases and J gave up 4 bases, with 5 bases separating them. The CDR3 is made up of 12 amino acids. The CDR3 sequence: CTCSAGENTLYF. CDR3 DNA, as far as it was read: TGCACCTGCAGTGCGGGGGAAAACACCTTGTAC.

This clone counts as large. Each gene name is a mouse one. CDR3 DNA (partial): TGTGCCAGCAGTGACAGCAACCAGGCTCCGCTT. Translating it yields CASSDSNQAPL. The whole CDR3 protein is CASSDSNQAPLF. This chain joins TRBV13-1 and TRBJ1-5; D is ambiguous. The CDR3 goes on 1 residue after the read ends, and that part is filled in from the germline J gene. CDR1 NSHNY and CDR2 SYGAGN come from the germline V gene. Trimming took off 2 bases at V and 3 bases at J, with 3 bases between the two ends. The CDR3 sequence is 12 residues long.

As for this clone: Gene names are mouse gene names. The CDR3 goes on 1 residue after the read ends, and that part is filled in from the germline J gene. This chain uses TRBV26 with TRBJ2-4; D uncertain. V dropped 4 bases and J dropped 3 bases, with 2 bases sitting between them. In germline, CDR1 is KGHPV, CDR2 FQNQEV (reference sequence). The CDR3 extends over 11 amino acids. CDR3 bases read: TGTGCCAGCAGTCAGCAAAACACCTTGTAC. Protein: CASSQQNTLY. The CDR3 in full is CASSQQNTLYF.

In this sample, this clone is medium-sized. All gene names here are mouse names. The read ends 1 residue before the CDR3 terminus; that terminus is restored from the germline J gene. The chain couples TRBV23 to TRBJ1-4. CDR1 is KGHTA and CDR2 is FQNQQP in the germline V gene. CDR3 size: 12 residues. CDR3 region: CSSTISNERLFF. The CDR3 bases that were read are TGCTCCAGCACGATTTCCAACGAAAGATTATTT. Variable domain in full (rest from reference TRBV23 and TRBJ1-4): DAAVTQKPRYLIKMKGQEAEMKCIPEKGHTAVFWYQQKQSKELKFLIYFQNQQPLDQIDMVKERFSAVCPSSSLCSLGIRTCEAEDSALYLCSSTISNERLFFGHGTKLSVL.

Turning to this clone: Mouse gene names and germline throughout. Coverage ceases 1 residue before the CDR3 finishes, and the germline J gene fills in the end. The V gene is TRBV13-1, the J gene TRBJ2-7; TRBD2 aligns across 12 bases. V was pared by 0 bases and J by 5 bases, with 9 bases of the junction left unmatched. The CDR3 runs to 17 residues. In germline, CDR1 is NSHNY, CDR2 SYGAGN. The CDR3 bases that were read are TGTGCCAGCAGTGATGCAGGACTGGGGGGGGCGCGGAATGAACAGTAC. It yields the protein CASSDAGLGGARNEQY. From start to end, the CDR3 is CASSDAGLGGARNEQYF.

This clone was detected only a few times. Each gene name is a mouse one. The missing CDR3 end, 1 residue past where the read stops, is filled in from the germline J gene. Other DNA sequences within the sample encode an identical CDR3. The chain recombines TRBV26 with TRBJ2-4, with D possibly matching TRBD1 (5 bases). Germline lookup yields CDR1 KGHPV and CDR2 FQNQEV (reference sequence). Trimming cost V 6 bases and J 0 bases, with 10 bases left between them. CDR3 length: 14 residues. CDR3 region: CASSPTASQNTLYF. The sequenced CDR3 bases are TGTGCCAGCAGCCCGACAGCTAGTCAAAACACCTTGTAC.

This clone was observed a handful of times. Gene names and germline refer to mouse. The CDR3 end lies 1 residue beyond the end of the read and is filled in from the germline J gene. The rearrangement links TRBV1 to TRBJ1-1; TRBD1 aligns across 7 bases. CDR1 is NSQYPW, CDR2 LRSPGD, per germline (reference sequence). After removal of 3 bases from V and 1 base from J, the junction contained 2 bases not matched to a gene. The CDR3 covers 14 residues. The sequenced part of the CDR3 DNA is TGCACCTGCAGTGCGCGGGACAGAAACACAGAAGTCTTC. Encoded protein: CTCSARDRNTEVF. The CDR3 in its entirety is CTCSARDRNTEVFF.

With respect to this clone: Gene names and germline match the mouse. The read finishes 1 residue shy of the CDR3 end, and the germline J gene is used to complete it. V gene TRBV13-1 combines with J gene TRBJ2-2; D is perhaps TRBD1 (6 bases). Deletions cut 3 bases from V and 1 base from J, with 10 bases between. This CDR3 region has 15 residues. Germline CDR1 NSHNY, CDR2 SYGAGN. The DNA read from the CDR3 is TGTGCCAGCAGTGGCCCACAGGGAAACACCGGGCAGCTCTAC. As protein: CASSGPQGNTGQLY. The entire CDR3 protein is CASSGPQGNTGQLYF.

This clone was recorded a few times. Gene names are the mouse ones. The read ends 1 residue early relative to the CDR3; the germline J gene fills the gap. The chain couples TRBV26 to TRBJ1-6; no firm D call. TRBJ1-6 carries the ORF label, with uncertain function. V lost 4 bases and J 5 bases, leaving 9 bases between the germline ends. Germline CDR1 is KGHPV and CDR2 is FQNQEV (reference sequence). The CDR3 consists of 14 residues. The sequenced CDR3 bases are TGTGCCAGCAGTCCCCACGGGGATAATTCGCCCCTCTAC. This sequence encodes CASSPHGDNSPLY. The whole CDR3 protein is CASSPHGDNSPLYF.